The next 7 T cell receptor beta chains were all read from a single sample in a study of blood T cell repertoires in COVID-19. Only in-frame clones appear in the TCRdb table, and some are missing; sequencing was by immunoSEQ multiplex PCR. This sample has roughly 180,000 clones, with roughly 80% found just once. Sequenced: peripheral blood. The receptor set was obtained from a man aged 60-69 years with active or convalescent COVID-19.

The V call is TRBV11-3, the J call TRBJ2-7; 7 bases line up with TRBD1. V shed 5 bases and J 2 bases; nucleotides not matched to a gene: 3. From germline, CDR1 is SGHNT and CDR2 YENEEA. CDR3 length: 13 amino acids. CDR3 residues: CASSTGTAYEQYF. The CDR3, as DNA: TGTGCCAGCAGCACCGGGACAGCCTACGAGCAGTACTTC.

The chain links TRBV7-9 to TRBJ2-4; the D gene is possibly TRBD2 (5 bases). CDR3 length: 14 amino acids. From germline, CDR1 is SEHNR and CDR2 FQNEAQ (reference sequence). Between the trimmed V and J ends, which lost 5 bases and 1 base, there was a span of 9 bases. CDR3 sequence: CASSTSGAKNIQYF. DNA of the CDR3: TGTGCCAGCAGCACTAGTGGGGCCAAAAACATTCAGTACTTC.

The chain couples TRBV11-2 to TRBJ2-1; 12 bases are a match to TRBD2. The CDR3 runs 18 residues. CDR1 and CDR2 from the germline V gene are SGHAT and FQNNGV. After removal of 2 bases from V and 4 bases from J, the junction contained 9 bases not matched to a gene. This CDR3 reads CASSLKASGRAKYNEQFF. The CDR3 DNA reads TGTGCCAGCAGCTTAAAGGCTAGCGGGAGGGCCAAATACAATGAGCAGTTCTTC.

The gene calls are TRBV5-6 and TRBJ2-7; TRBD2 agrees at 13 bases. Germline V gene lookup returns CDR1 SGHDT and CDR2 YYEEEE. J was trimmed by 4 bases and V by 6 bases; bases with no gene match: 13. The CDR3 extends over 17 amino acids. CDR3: CASMEGTSGTWTYEQYF. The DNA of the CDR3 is TGTGCCAGCATGGAGGGGACTAGCGGGACCTGGACTTACGAGCAGTACTTC.

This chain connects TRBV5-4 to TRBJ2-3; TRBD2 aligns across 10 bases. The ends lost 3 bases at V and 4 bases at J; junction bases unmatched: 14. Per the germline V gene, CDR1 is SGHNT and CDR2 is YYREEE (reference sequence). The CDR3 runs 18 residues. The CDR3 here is CASSSKASGSQGADTQYF. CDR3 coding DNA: TGTGCCAGCAGCTCGAAGGCTAGCGGGAGTCAGGGTGCAGATACGCAGTATTTT.

The CDR3 DNA sequence: TGTGCCATCAGTGAGTCGATTGGAGACGCCCAAGCTTTCTTT. Protein sequence: CAISESIGDAQAFF. The chain recombines TRBV10-3 with TRBJ1-1; D ambiguous. CDR3 length: 14 residues. Germline V gene sequence: CDR1 ENHRY, CDR2 SYGVKD. The V end was cut by 0 bases, the J end by 9 bases, with 14 bases between.

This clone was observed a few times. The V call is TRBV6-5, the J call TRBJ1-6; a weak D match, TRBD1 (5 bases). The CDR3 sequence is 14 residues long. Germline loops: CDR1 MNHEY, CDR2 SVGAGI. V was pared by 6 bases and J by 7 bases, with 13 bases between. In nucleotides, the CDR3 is TGTGCCAGCAGACCCCTAGGGGTGAATTCACCCCTCCACTTT. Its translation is CASRPLGVNSPLHF.